This TCR beta chain was identified in a study of CD8+ T cells in alopecia areata. Study-level results: Just one nonresponder means the tie between baseline CD8+ expansion and response stays uncertain. Expanded CD8+ clones among the top 100, as well as scalp clonality, were significantly decreased by tofacitinib.

Treatment reported: oral pan-JAK inhibitor, 5-10 mg twice daily. On this clone: Its antigen remains unknown.

Extraction and reverse transcription of RNA yielded cDNA as the sequencing template. Assay used: immunoSEQ multiplex PCR; TCRdb lists only in-frame clones, some missing. The sample shows around 200,000 clones, 40% to 65% of them seen only once. The sample consisted of CD8+ T cells sorted from blood, taken at week 24, from a patient treated with tofacitinib. The receptor comes from a human donor with alopecia areata.

The CDR3 spells CASSIDQGVHTGELFF. In DNA form, the CDR3 reads TGTGCCAGTAGTATAGATCAGGGGGTTCATACCGGGGAGCTGTTTTTT. V gene TRBV19 combines with J gene TRBJ2-2, with TRBD1 identical over 7 bases. After removal of 0 bases from V and 5 bases from J, the junction contained 6 bases not matched to a gene. CDR1 and CDR2 (germline): LNHDA, SQIVND (reference sequence). The CDR3 runs to 16 residues.